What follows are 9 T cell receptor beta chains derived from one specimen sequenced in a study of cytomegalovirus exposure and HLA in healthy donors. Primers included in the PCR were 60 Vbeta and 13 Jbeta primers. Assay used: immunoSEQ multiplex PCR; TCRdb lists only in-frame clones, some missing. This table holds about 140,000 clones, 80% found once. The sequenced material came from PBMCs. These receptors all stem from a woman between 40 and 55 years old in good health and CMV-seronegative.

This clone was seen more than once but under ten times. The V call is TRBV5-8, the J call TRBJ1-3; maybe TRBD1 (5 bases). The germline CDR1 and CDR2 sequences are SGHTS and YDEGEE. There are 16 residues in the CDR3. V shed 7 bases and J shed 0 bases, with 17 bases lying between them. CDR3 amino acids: CASALGGLLSGNTIYF. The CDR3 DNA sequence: TGTGCCAGCGCCCTGGGGGGATTACTCTCTGGAAACACCATATATTTT.

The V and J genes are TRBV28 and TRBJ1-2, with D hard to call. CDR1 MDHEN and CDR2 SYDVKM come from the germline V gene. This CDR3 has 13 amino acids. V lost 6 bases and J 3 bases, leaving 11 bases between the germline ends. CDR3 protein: CASSLPGYYGYTF. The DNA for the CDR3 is TGTGCCAGCAGCCTCCCGGGATACTATGGCTACACCTTC.

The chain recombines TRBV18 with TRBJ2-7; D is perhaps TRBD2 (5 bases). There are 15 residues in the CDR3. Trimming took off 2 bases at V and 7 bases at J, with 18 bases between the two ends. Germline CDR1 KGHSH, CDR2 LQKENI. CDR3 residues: CASSPKGLGRGEQYF. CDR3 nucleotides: TGTGCCAGCTCACCAAAGGGCCTGGGGAGAGGAGAGCAGTACTTC.

The CDR3 DNA is TGCGCCAGCAGCCAAGGGGGACTAGCGGGAGAGACCCAGTACTTC. It specifies CASSQGGLAGETQYF. The chain has TRBV4-3 and TRBJ2-5, with 12 bases lining up with TRBD2. The germline V gene encodes CDR1 LGHNA and CDR2 YSLEER. V lost 1 base to trimming and J lost 4 bases; unmatched junction nucleotides: 1. The CDR3 sequence is 15 residues long.

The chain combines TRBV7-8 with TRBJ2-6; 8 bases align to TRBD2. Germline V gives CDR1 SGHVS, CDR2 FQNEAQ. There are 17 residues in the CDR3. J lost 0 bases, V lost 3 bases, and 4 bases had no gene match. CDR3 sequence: CASSFTGRASGANVLTF. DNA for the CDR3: TGTGCCAGCAGCTTCACCGGGAGGGCCTCTGGGGCCAACGTCCTGACTTTC.

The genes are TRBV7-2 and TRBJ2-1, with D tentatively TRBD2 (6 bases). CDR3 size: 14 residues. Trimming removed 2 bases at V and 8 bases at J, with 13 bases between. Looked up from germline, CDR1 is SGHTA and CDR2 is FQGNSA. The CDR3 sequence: CASSLSLAVHEQFF. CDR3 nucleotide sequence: TGTGCCAGCAGCTTATCACTAGCAGTCCATGAGCAGTTCTTC.

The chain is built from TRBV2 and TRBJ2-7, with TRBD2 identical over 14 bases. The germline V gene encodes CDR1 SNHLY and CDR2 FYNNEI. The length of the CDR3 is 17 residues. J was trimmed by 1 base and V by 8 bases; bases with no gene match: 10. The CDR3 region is CASGGTGLAGESYEQYF. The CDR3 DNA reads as TGTGCCAGCGGTGGGACGGGACTAGCGGGAGAGTCCTACGAGCAGTACTTC.

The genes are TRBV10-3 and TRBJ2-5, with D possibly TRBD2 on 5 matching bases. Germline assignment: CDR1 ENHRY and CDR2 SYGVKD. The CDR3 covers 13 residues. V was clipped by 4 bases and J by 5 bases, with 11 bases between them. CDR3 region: CAISVRDSETQYF. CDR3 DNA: TGTGCCATCAGTGTGAGGGATTCGGAGACCCAGTACTTC.

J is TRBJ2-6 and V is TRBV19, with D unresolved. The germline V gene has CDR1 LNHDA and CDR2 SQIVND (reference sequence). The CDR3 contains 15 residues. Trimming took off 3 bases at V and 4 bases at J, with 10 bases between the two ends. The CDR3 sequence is CASSITATGANVLTF. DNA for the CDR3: TGTGCCAGTAGTATTACAGCCACGGGGGCCAACGTCCTGACTTTC. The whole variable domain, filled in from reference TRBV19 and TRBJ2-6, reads DGGITQSPKYLFRKEGQNVTLSCEQNLNHDAMYWYRQDPGQGLRLIYYSQIVNDFQKGDIAEGYSVSREKKESFPLTVTSAQKNPTAFYLCASSITATGANVLTFGAGSRLTVL.